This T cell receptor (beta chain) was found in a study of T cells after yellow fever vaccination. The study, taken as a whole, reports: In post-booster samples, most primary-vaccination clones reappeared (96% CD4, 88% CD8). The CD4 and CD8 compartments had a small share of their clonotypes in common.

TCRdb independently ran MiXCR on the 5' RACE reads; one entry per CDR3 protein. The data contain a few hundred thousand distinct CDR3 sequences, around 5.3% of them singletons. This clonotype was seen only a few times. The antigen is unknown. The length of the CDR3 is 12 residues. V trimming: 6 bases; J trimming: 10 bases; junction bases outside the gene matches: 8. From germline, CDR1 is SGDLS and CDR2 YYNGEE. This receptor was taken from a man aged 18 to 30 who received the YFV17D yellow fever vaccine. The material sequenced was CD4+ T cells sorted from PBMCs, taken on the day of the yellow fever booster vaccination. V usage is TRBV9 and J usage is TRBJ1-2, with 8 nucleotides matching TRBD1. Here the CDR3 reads CASTYYRGDYTF. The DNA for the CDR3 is TGTGCCAGCACCTACTACAGGGGGGACTACACCTTC.